The 9 T cell receptor beta chains below all came from one sample that was sequenced in a study of OX40 agonist ivuxolimab in advanced cancers. Some clones are missing from TCRdb's copy, which holds only in-frame ones; the method was immunoSEQ multiplex PCR. Here the sample spans about 83,000 clones, around nine tenths being singletons. Sequenced material: CD4+ or CD8+ T cells sorted from blood, taken in a trial of the OX40 agonist ivuxolimab. The receptors come from an adult with an advanced solid tumor such as melanoma, head and neck, liver or kidney cancer.

This clone was observed once. The chain links TRBV28 to TRBJ2-7; the D gene is possibly TRBD2 (6 bases). Looked up from germline, CDR1 is MDHEN and CDR2 is SYDVKM. This CDR3 comprises 14 residues. V was clipped by 4 bases and J by 7 bases, with 17 bases between them. DNA for the CDR3: TGTGCCAGCAGTTCCCCCCCGGGGGTGGGGGAGCAGTACTTC. Its translation is CASSSPPGVGEQYF.

The CDR3 sequence: CSVGGNPYNEQFF. CDR3 nucleotide sequence: TGCAGCGTCGGCGGGAACCCCTACAATGAGCAGTTCTTC. The rearrangement uses TRBV29-1 and TRBJ2-1, with D perhaps TRBD2 (6 bases). Per the germline V gene, CDR1 is SQVTM and CDR2 is ANQGSEA. The CDR3 length is 13 residues. V lost 6 bases, J lost 2 bases, and 11 bases lay in between.

The chain recombines TRBV5-1 with TRBJ2-5; 8 nucleotides match TRBD2. The CDR3 has 17 residues. Trimming removed 8 bases from V and 3 bases from J; junction bases left unmatched: 18. Looked up from germline, CDR1 is SGHRS and CDR2 is YFSETQ. The CDR3, as DNA: TGCGCCAGGAGCGCTGGGGCTAGCGGGCGGTACGAAGAGACCCAGTACTTC. Amino acid sequence: CARSAGASGRYEETQYF.

The rearrangement joins TRBV10-3 to TRBJ2-1; D uncertain. The CDR3 has 15 amino acids. Trimming left V 0 bases short and J 3 bases short, with 9 bases between. CDR1 is ENHRY and CDR2 is SYGVKD in the germline V gene. CDR3 DNA sequence: TGTGCCATCAGTGAGTCGAACTTAGGCTACAATGAGCAGTTCTTC. Translated: CAISESNLGYNEQFF.

V is TRBV10-1 and J is TRBJ2-3, with D hard to call. There are 13 residues in the CDR3. V was shortened by 2 bases and J by 4 bases, with 7 bases between the two germline ends. Looked up from germline, CDR1 is WNHNN and CDR2 is SYGVQD (reference sequence). The CDR3 region is CASSERPSDTQYF. In DNA form, the CDR3 reads TGCGCCAGCAGTGAGCGACCTTCAGATACGCAGTATTTT.

V and J are TRBV5-6 and TRBJ2-4, with D perhaps TRBD1 (5 bases). In germline, CDR1 is SGHDT, CDR2 YYEEEE. V lost 1 base and J 5 bases, leaving 10 bases between the germline ends. This CDR3 is 14 amino acids long. The CDR3 loop is CASSLRQTQNIQYF. The CDR3 coding sequence is TGTGCCAGCAGCTTGCGACAGACCCAAAACATTCAGTACTTC.

This chain uses TRBV7-2 with TRBJ2-7; 9 bases match TRBD2. After removal of 1 base from V and 4 bases from J, the junction contained 8 bases not matched to a gene. From germline, CDR1 is SGHTA and CDR2 FQGNSA. The CDR3 totals 16 residues. DNA of the CDR3: TGTGCCAGCAGCTTAGACCCCGGGACTAGCAGATACGAGCAGTACTTC. Amino acid sequence: CASSLDPGTSRYEQYF.

This sequence joins TRBV7-2 and TRBJ1-2; weak D call: TRBD1 (5 bases). V lost 5 bases and J 4 bases, leaving 17 bases between the germline ends. There are 15 residues in the CDR3. The V gene's germline CDR1 is SGHTA and CDR2 FQGNSA. In DNA form, the CDR3 reads TGTGCCAGCAGCCCATCCGCCGACAGTTCCTATGGCTACACCTTC. Amino acids: CASSPSADSSYGYTF.

This rearrangement joins TRBV11-2 to TRBJ2-1, with D unresolved. V shed 2 bases and J shed 1 base, with 12 bases lying between them. The CDR3 loop spans 16 amino acids. CDR1 is SGHAT and CDR2 is FQNNGV in the germline V gene. The CDR3 region is CASSLLATRSYNEQFF. The DNA of the CDR3 is TGTGCCAGCAGCTTATTGGCGACGAGATCCTACAATGAGCAGTTCTTC.